This TCR beta chain came from a study of T cell repertoires in cytomegalovirus infection. Study background: It was recently identified HLA-C-restricted and well-studied HLA-B-restricted CMV epitopes that the study used. Signatures in public TCR beta sequences pointed to both CMV infection and matching HLA type. Whole-study results and caveats: HLA-C-restricted CMV-specific TCR beta clonotypes were dominant in the ex vivo response.

Per the germline V gene, CDR1 is SGHVS and CDR2 is FQNEAQ. The CDR3 loop spans 19 amino acids. The V segment lost 1 base and the J segment 0 bases; nucleotides outside the gene matches: 6. TCRdb reprocessed the reads via MiXCR and lists one record per CDR3 protein. The profile shows around 710,000 distinct CDR3 sequences, just under 30% of them singletons. This clonotype was observed many times. Its specificity is not known. The TCR sequence derives from a human donor in good health (CMV status not recorded). Some clones in this sample may be carry-over from other donors' samples. This rearrangement joins TRBV7-8 to TRBJ2-3, with 14 positions matching TRBD2. The sample here was cultured CD8+ T cells from PBMCs, taken from culture after CMV antigen stimulation. Here the CDR3 DNA reads TGTGCCAGCAGCTTAGTGTGGACTAGCGGGGGGCCTAGCACAGATACGCAGTATTTT. Its protein product is CASSLVWTSGGPSTDTQYF.